These 23 T cell receptor beta chains were all obtained from the same sample, sequenced in a study of T cells in Graves' hyperthyroidism and ophthalmopathy. TCR beta CDR3 region amplification was performed from RNA transcripts. Carried out on the TCR CDR3, a first-round RT-PCR used the HTBI primer set. MiXCR, applied by TCRdb to the multiplex PCR reads, yields one record per CDR3 protein. The sample holds 300,000 to 350,000 distinct CDR3 sequences; approximately 18% are singletons and the top ten take less than 65%. Sequenced: blood. Receptors originate from a woman in her fifties or sixties with Graves' hyperthyroidism.

The rearrangement joins TRBV19 to TRBJ1-5, with unresolved D. The CDR3 loop spans 16 amino acids. Germline V gene lookup returns CDR1 LNHDA and CDR2 SQIVND (reference sequence). The ends were cut back, 5 bases at V and 0 bases at J, with 14 bases in the middle. CDR3 protein: CASSGRVWNSNQPQHF. CDR3 in DNA: TGTGCCAGTAGTGGGAGGGTCTGGAATAGCAATCAGCCCCAGCATTTT.

The rearrangement uses TRBV19 and TRBJ1-1; D ambiguous. The V gene's germline CDR1 is LNHDA and CDR2 SQIVND (reference sequence). V was trimmed by 3 bases and J by 1 base, leaving 12 bases between them. The CDR3 length is 15 residues. In DNA, the CDR3 is TGTGCCAGTAGTATTTCAGGTACGGGGAACACTGAAGCTTTCTTT. Protein sequence: CASSISGTGNTEAFF.

The chain recombines TRBV19 with TRBJ2-1, with D unclear. Trimming left V 3 bases short and J 7 bases short, with 7 bases between. The CDR3 runs to 12 residues. From germline, CDR1 is LNHDA and CDR2 SQIVND (reference sequence). DNA for the CDR3: TGTGCCAGTAGTATCCACGGGAATGAGCAGTTCTTC. Its protein is CASSIHGNEQFF.

The chain links TRBV5-1 to TRBJ2-7; TRBD1 might be the D (6 bases). Trimming removed 0 bases at V and 2 bases at J, with 12 bases between. The CDR3 spans 15 residues. The germline V gene has CDR1 SGHRS and CDR2 YFSETQ. CDR3 in DNA: TGCGCCAGCAGCTTGGTTGCAGGGGACCCCTACGAGCAGTACTTC. Its protein product is CASSLVAGDPYEQYF.

This clonotype has ten or more counts. This CDR3 reads CASSVADRPNYGYTF. CDR3 coding DNA: TGTGCCAGCAGCGTAGCCGACAGGCCTAACTATGGCTACACCTTC. This chain uses TRBV9 with TRBJ1-2; possible D gene TRBD1, 6 bases. V gave up 0 bases and J gave up 0 bases, with 9 bases separating them. Germline V gene sequence: CDR1 SGDLS, CDR2 YYNGEE. This CDR3 spans 15 amino acids.

This clonotype was seen at least ten times. The chain couples TRBV11-2 to TRBJ2-5; 7 bases agree with TRBD1. The CDR3 has 17 amino acids. V shed 5 bases, J shed 0 bases, and the junction held 12 bases outside the gene matches. Germline V gene lookup returns CDR1 SGHAT and CDR2 FQNNGV. The CDR3 DNA follows: TGTGCCAGCAGCCCCATTTTTCGGACAGGACACCAAGAGACCCAGTACTTC. Residues: CASSPIFRTGHQETQYF.

The chain combines TRBV7-3 with TRBJ2-3, with D possibly TRBD1 on 5 matching bases. V shed 1 base and J shed 5 bases, with 10 bases lying between them. Germline-derived CDR1 and CDR2 are SGHTA and FQGTGA. The CDR3 covers 14 residues. The CDR3 is CASSLSGQGDTQYF. The CDR3 DNA reads TGTGCCAGCAGCTTAAGTGGGCAGGGAGATACGCAGTATTTT.

V is TRBV15 and J is TRBJ2-3; D unresolved. This CDR3 has 16 residues. The V and J ends lost 0 bases and 2 bases respectively, with 12 bases between them. Per the germline V gene, CDR1 is LNHNV and CDR2 is YYDKDF (reference sequence). CDR3 DNA: TGTGCCACCAGCAGAGATCTTGCGTCGACCACAGATACGCAGTATTTT. Translating gives CATSRDLASTTDTQYF.

There are a few counts of this clonotype. The chain joins TRBV14 to TRBJ2-1; 8 bases are a match to TRBD2. Germline values: CDR1 SGHDN, CDR2 FVKESK. The V and J ends lost 6 bases and 6 bases, in that order; junction bases with no gene match: 4. This CDR3 is 13 amino acids long. The CDR3 spells CASRKAGANEQFF. CDR3 nucleotides: TGTGCCAGCAGGAAAGCGGGAGCCAATGAGCAGTTCTTC.

The V gene is TRBV2, the J gene TRBJ2-5, with D hard to call. V lost 3 bases, J lost 4 bases, and 9 bases lay in between. This CDR3 contains 13 residues. From germline, CDR1 is SNHLY and CDR2 FYNNEI. The CDR3 nucleotides are TGTGCCAGCAGTGACCATAAAATAGAGACCCAGTACTTC. Translated, it gives CASSDHKIETQYF.

This clonotype has just a few counts. J is TRBJ2-1 and V is TRBV6-1; no definite D call. The CDR3 consists of 12 residues. Germline V CDR1 and CDR2: MNHNS, SASEGT. Trimming left V 7 bases short and J 5 bases short, with 9 bases between. CDR3 sequence (DNA): TGTGCCAGCAAAGATCTTAACAATGAGCAGTTCTTC. Its protein product is CASKDLNNEQFF.

The sample holds many counts of this clonotype. V usage is TRBV7-2 and J usage is TRBJ1-1, with 7 bases matching TRBD1. With V trimmed by 1 base and J by 0 bases, 2 bases remained unmatched. This CDR3 has 15 amino acids. Germline CDR1 SGHTA, CDR2 FQGNSA. The CDR3 coding sequence is TGTGCCAGCAGCTTAGGGGACAGAGTGAACACTGAAGCTTTCTTT. Translated: CASSLGDRVNTEAFF.

The chain uses TRBV29-1 and TRBJ2-3; maybe TRBD2 (7 bases). CDR3 length: 16 amino acids. The ends were cut back, 1 base at V and 3 bases at J, with 17 bases in the middle. Germline CDR1 reads SQVTM; CDR2 reads ANQGSEA. CDR3 region: CSVEGKGRGSTDTQYF. The CDR3 nucleotides are TGCAGCGTTGAAGGGAAGGGGAGGGGGTCGACAGATACGCAGTATTTT.

This clonotype was counted between two and nine times. V gene TRBV27 combines with J gene TRBJ2-1; D ambiguous. With 6 bases removed from V and 7 bases from J, the gap between germline ends came to 13 bases. The CDR3 sequence is 13 residues long. CDR1 is MNHEY, CDR2 SMNVEV, per germline (reference sequence). The CDR3 sequence: CASRESFWNEQFF. The CDR3 DNA follows: TGTGCCAGCAGGGAATCTTTTTGGAATGAGCAGTTCTTC.

This clonotype occurred a few times. The chain joins TRBV30 to TRBJ2-1, with 9 bases aligning to TRBD2. Germline CDR1 and CDR2: GTSNPN and SVGIG (reference sequence). This CDR3 contains 15 residues. Trimming took 8 bases from V and 6 from J; bases not matched to a gene: 14. The CDR3 sequence is CALVVRGLARNEQFF. In DNA, the CDR3 is TGTGCCCTTGTGGTACGGGGACTAGCCCGCAATGAGCAGTTCTTC.

This clonotype was observed many times. The chain uses TRBV9 and TRBJ1-2; D is unresolved. Trimming left V 4 bases short and J 8 bases short, with 12 bases between. Germline lookup yields CDR1 SGDLS and CDR2 YYNGEE. This CDR3 spans 12 amino acids. This CDR3 reads CASSRVGPGYTF. CDR3 sequence (DNA): TGTGCCAGCAGCCGGGTAGGACCGGGCTACACCTTC.

CDR3 amino acids: CASTPSGTRTDTQYF. The CDR3 DNA is TGTGCCAGCACCCCAAGCGGAACACGCACAGATACGCAGTATTTT. The chain recombines TRBV9 with TRBJ2-3; TRBD2 might be the D (5 bases). V lost 6 bases, J lost 1 base, and 15 bases lay in between. Germline CDR1 reads SGDLS; CDR2 reads YYNGEE. CDR3 length equals 15 residues. The variable domain in full, completed from reference TRBV9 and TRBJ2-3, reads DSGVTQTPKHLITATGQRVTLRCSPRSGDLSVYWYQQSLDQGLQFLIQYYNGEERAKGNILERFSAQQFPDLHSELNLSSLELGDSALYFCASTPSGTRTDTQYFGPGTRLTVL.

This clonotype was detected only a few times. This chain joins TRBV2 and TRBJ2-2; 8 bases are shared with TRBD1. J was trimmed by 6 bases and V by 7 bases; bases with no gene match: 7. Germline V gene lookup returns CDR1 SNHLY and CDR2 FYNNEI. The CDR3 has 14 residues. CDR3 nucleotide sequence: TGTGCCAGCATGAAGGGACAGGTTGCCGGGGAGCTGTTTTTT. Translated: CASMKGQVAGELFF.

There are many counts of this clonotype. The chain couples TRBV20-1 to TRBJ2-3, with 7 bases identical to TRBD2. Germline values: CDR1 DFQATT, CDR2 SNEGSKA (reference sequence). V was clipped by 1 base and J by 1 base; unmatched bases: 2. The CDR3 is 14 amino acids. CDR3: CSARGLAGTDTQYF. The CDR3 DNA sequence: TGCAGTGCTAGAGGGCTAGCGGGCACAGATACGCAGTATTTT.

This clonotype was detected a few times. The rearrangement joins TRBV5-5 to TRBJ2-2; D unresolved. The V and J ends lost 2 bases and 6 bases respectively, with 8 bases between them. The V gene's germline CDR1 is SGHKS and CDR2 YYEKEE (reference sequence). This CDR3 comprises 13 residues. The CDR3 nucleotides read TGTGCCAGCAGCTTTTGGAAGGCCGGGGAGCTGTTTTTT. Residues: CASSFWKAGELFF.

This clonotype was seen ten or more times. This sequence joins TRBV28 and TRBJ2-3; the D gene is possibly TRBD2 (7 bases). V was shortened by 8 bases and J by 2 bases, with 23 bases between the two germline ends. Germline V lookup: CDR1 MDHEN, CDR2 SYDVKM. The CDR3 is 17 residues long. DNA for the CDR3: TGTGCCAGCCTTCCCCTGGGGGGGGCGCCGCCCACAGATACGCAGTATTTT. Its translation is CASLPLGGAPPTDTQYF.

The chain is built from TRBV19 and TRBJ2-2, with a possible D match to TRBD1 (6 bases). The CDR3 contains 15 residues. Germline V lookup: CDR1 LNHDA, CDR2 SQIVND (reference sequence). Trimming pared 9 bases from V and 1 base from J, leaving 15 bases between. The CDR3 coding sequence is TGTGCCAGCCAGTCGCCGGGACAGAACACCGGGGAGCTGTTTTTT. It encodes CASQSPGQNTGELFF.

The table lists this clonotype with a few counts. The rearrangement links TRBV9 to TRBJ1-2; D ambiguous. CDR3 length: 13 amino acids. The V end was cut by 3 bases, the J end by 4 bases, with 10 bases between. Germline CDR1 is SGDLS and CDR2 is YYNGEE. As DNA, the CDR3 is TGTGCCAGCAGCGGGTATCCGTTCTATGGCTACACCTTC. Translated: CASSGYPFYGYTF.